These 20 T cell receptor beta chains originate from one sample sequenced in a study of CD8 T cells in ankylosing spondylitis. From the 5' RACE reads, TCRdb called clonotypes with MiXCR, one entry per CDR3 protein. The sample includes roughly 260,000 distinct CDR3 sequences, around 18% of them seen just once. The specimen was blood, either unsorted or a sorted T cell fraction (not recorded which). The receptor source for this set is a male donor with ankylosing spondylitis or in good health (not recorded which).

The J gene is TRBJ2-2, the V gene TRBV4-1; no clear D. Trimming took off 1 base at V and 1 base at J, with 10 bases between the two ends. Germline V gene lookup returns CDR1 MGHRA and CDR2 YSYEKL. The CDR3 is 16 amino acids. CDR3 DNA sequence: TGCGCCAGCAGCCAAGCCCCGACGAGGAACACCGGGGAGCTGTTTTTT. Translating gives CASSQAPTRNTGELFF.

This clonotype was observed many times. The rearrangement links TRBV5-1 to TRBJ2-3, with 10 positions matching TRBD1. The germline V gene has CDR1 SGHRS and CDR2 YFSETQ. V was pared by 4 bases and J by 0 bases, with 5 bases of the junction left unmatched. This CDR3 has 16 residues. In nucleotides, the CDR3 is TGCGCCAGCAGCCCGGGACAGGGGCCAAGCACAGATACGCAGTATTTT. Translated: CASSPGQGPSTDTQYF.

There are many counts of this clonotype. The chain has TRBV20-1 and TRBJ2-1; 7 positions match TRBD1. The V and J ends lost 8 bases and 2 bases, in that order; junction bases with no gene match: 12. The CDR3 consists of 15 residues. Germline CDR1 is DFQATT and CDR2 is SNEGSKA (reference sequence). This chain's CDR3 is CSSRDDRVPYNEQFF. The CDR3 DNA follows: TGCAGTTCCAGAGACGACAGGGTCCCCTACAATGAGCAGTTCTTC.

The chain recombines TRBV20-1 with TRBJ2-1; 9 positions match TRBD1. The CDR3 length is 14 residues. V gave up 5 bases and J gave up 2 bases; unmatched junction bases: 4. Germline CDR1 DFQATT, CDR2 SNEGSKA (reference sequence). This chain's CDR3 is CSASGTGTYNEQFF. Written as DNA, the CDR3 is TGCAGTGCTTCCGGGACAGGGACCTACAATGAGCAGTTCTTC.

Worth noting for this clonotype: A clone one base away is much larger, so this may be a read error. This chain uses TRBV27 with TRBJ1-2, with 9 bases identical to TRBD1. The CDR3 is 14 amino acids. Looked up from germline, CDR1 is MNHEY and CDR2 is SMNVEV (reference sequence). CDR3 DNA sequence: TGTGCCAACAGTTCCGGGACAGGGAACTATGGCTACACCTTC. Encoded protein: CANSSGTGNYGYTF.

The sample holds many counts of this clonotype. The chain couples TRBV29-1 to TRBJ2-2; the D gene is possibly TRBD1 (7 bases). Germline V gene data show CDR1 as SQVTM and CDR2 as ANQGSEA. The CDR3 totals 14 residues. Trimming left V 6 bases short and J 0 bases short, with 11 bases between. DNA of the CDR3: TGCAGCGTCCGCGGGACAGCGAACACCGGGGAGCTGTTTTTT. It is translated as CSVRGTANTGELFF.

J is TRBJ1-2 and V is TRBV7-9; unclear D gene. This CDR3 contains 12 residues. Germline-derived CDR1 and CDR2 are SEHNR and FQNEAQ (reference sequence). Trimming stripped 4 bases from V and 5 bases from J, with 8 bases between. CDR3 in amino acids: CASSWPAYGYTF. The CDR3 DNA follows: TGTGCCAGCAGCTGGCCAGCGTATGGCTACACCTTC.

This clonotype was counted a few times. The V call is TRBV2, the J call TRBJ2-1, with D possibly being TRBD1 or TRBD2 (6 bases each). V dropped 7 bases and J dropped 5 bases, with 30 bases sitting between them. This CDR3 spans 19 amino acids. Per germline, CDR1 SNHLY and CDR2 FYNNEI. CDR3 bases: TGTGCCAGCATCCAACTCGGGAGCCCTCACAGGGAGTTGGACAATGAGCAGTTCTTC. It yields the protein CASIQLGSPHRELDNEQFF.

The sample holds a few counts of this clonotype. J is TRBJ1-2 and V is TRBV6-6; D is unclear. Trimming removed 0 bases at V and 6 bases at J, with 8 bases between. The CDR3 is made up of 13 amino acids. Germline assignment: CDR1 MNHNY and CDR2 SVGAGI (reference sequence). The CDR3 bases are TGTGCCAGCAGTTACTCGTACGGAGATGGCTACACCTTC. Amino acids: CASSYSYGDGYTF.

This chain's CDR3 is CASSEEGYDGYEQYV. The CDR3 coding sequence is TGTGCCAGCAGTGAGGAGGGGTATGATGGCTACGAGCAGTACGTC. V gene TRBV6-1 combines with J gene TRBJ2-7; perhaps TRBD2 as D (6 bases). Between the trimmed V and J ends, which lost 3 bases and 3 bases, there was a span of 15 bases. This CDR3 contains 15 residues. The germline CDR1 and CDR2 sequences are MNHNS and SASEGT.

This chain joins TRBV11-2 and TRBJ1-2; TRBD1 agrees at 9 bases. Germline lookup yields CDR1 SGHAT and CDR2 FQNNGV. The CDR3 consists of 15 residues. Trimming at V came to 5 bases and at J to 4 bases, leaving 8 bases not matched to a gene. CDR3 sequence: CASSPGQGPLYGYTF. As DNA, the CDR3 is TGTGCCAGCAGCCCCGGACAGGGGCCCCTCTATGGCTACACCTTC.

This clonotype was picked up a small number of times. The rearrangement links TRBV6-1 to TRBJ2-3; tentative D call: TRBD2 (5 bases). CDR1 is MNHNS and CDR2 is SASEGT in the germline V gene. Trimming removed 7 bases at V and 5 bases at J, with 10 bases between. This CDR3 contains 12 residues. CDR3 sequence: CASTDYGDTQYF. CDR3 in DNA: TGTGCCAGCACCGACTATGGAGATACGCAGTATTTT.

This clonotype was seen more than once but under ten times. This chain connects TRBV5-1 to TRBJ1-1; D call uncertain. Trimming cost V 0 bases and J 5 bases, with 14 bases left between them. The germline gives CDR1 SGHRS, CDR2 YFSETQ. This CDR3 is built from 15 residues. The CDR3: CASSLATGLGTEAFF. The DNA for the CDR3 is TGCGCCAGCAGCTTGGCCACGGGCCTGGGGACTGAAGCTTTCTTT.

This clonotype was seen only a few times. The rearrangement joins TRBV5-1 to TRBJ1-1; D possibly corresponds to TRBD1 (6 bases). The V gene lost 0 bases and the J gene lost 5 bases, with 11 bases spanning the gap. Germline loops: CDR1 SGHRS, CDR2 YFSETQ. There are 14 residues in the CDR3. The CDR3 here is CASSLVGGQTEAFF. DNA for the CDR3: TGCGCCAGCAGCTTGGTGGGGGGCCAAACTGAAGCTTTCTTT.

The genes are TRBV14 and TRBJ2-1; D is undetermined. This CDR3 is 13 amino acids long. Per the germline V gene, CDR1 is SGHDN and CDR2 is FVKESK. Trimming stripped 1 base from V and 6 bases from J, with 7 bases between. Here the CDR3 DNA reads TGTGCCAGCAGCCAAGTAACTGGCAATGAGCAGTTCTTC. This sequence encodes CASSQVTGNEQFF.

The rearrangement links TRBV20-1 to TRBJ2-1; 8 positions match TRBD1. CDR1 and CDR2 from the germline V gene are DFQATT and SNEGSKA (reference sequence). The CDR3 covers 15 residues. Trimming cost V 6 bases and J 5 bases; bases outside gene matches: 12. The CDR3 DNA follows: TGCAGTGCGCCAGCCGGACAGGGCGCAAACAATGAGCAGTTCTTC. Its translation: CSAPAGQGANNEQFF.

This clonotype was found many times. The genes are TRBV5-1 and TRBJ1-4; 7 nucleotides line up with TRBD1. The germline gives CDR1 SGHRS, CDR2 YFSETQ. V lost 0 bases and J lost 8; bases outside the gene matches: 4. This CDR3 has 14 residues. The DNA of the CDR3 is TGCGCCAGCAGCTTGGGAGGGGGCGACGAAAAACTGTTTTTT. This encodes CASSLGGGDEKLFF. Combining the CDR3 with reference TRBV5-1 and TRBJ1-4 gives the whole variable domain KAGVTQTPRYLIKTRGQQVTLSCSPISGHRSVSWYQQTPGQGLQFLFEYFSETQRNKGNFPGRFSGRQFSNSRSEMNVSTLELGDSALYLCASSLGGGDEKLFFGSGTQLSVL.

There are many counts of this clonotype. The V gene is TRBV6-1, the J gene TRBJ1-1; D unresolved. The V end lost 4 bases, the J end lost 5 bases, and 11 bases lay between the germline ends. CDR1 is MNHNS, CDR2 SASEGT, per germline. The CDR3 has 13 amino acids. CDR3 sequence reads: CASSANGRTEAFF. The CDR3 bases are TGTGCCAGCAGTGCGAACGGGCGGACTGAAGCTTTCTTT.

This clonotype has a count of ten or more. The V and J genes are TRBV27 and TRBJ2-1, with unresolved D. Germline V lookup: CDR1 MNHEY, CDR2 SMNVEV (reference sequence). V was trimmed by 4 bases and J by 4 bases, leaving 8 bases between them. The CDR3 has 13 amino acids. The CDR3 sequence is CASSSAPYNEQFF. The CDR3, as DNA: TGTGCCAGCAGTTCAGCTCCTTACAATGAGCAGTTCTTC.

The chain has TRBV19 and TRBJ1-3; D is uncertain. This CDR3 has 14 amino acids. Trimming pared 2 bases from V and 1 base from J, leaving 6 bases between. Germline V CDR1 and CDR2: LNHDA, SQIVND (reference sequence). CDR3 sequence: CASSISESGNTIYF. The CDR3 DNA is TGTGCCAGTAGTATATCGGAGTCTGGAAACACCATATATTTT.